Listed below are T cell receptor beta chains from one sample, sequenced in a study of OX40 agonist ivuxolimab in advanced cancers. Clones were read by immunoSEQ multiplex PCR, and TCRdb kept only the in-frame ones, dropping some. The sample lists 65,000 to 85,000 clones, 70% to 90% occurring once. Sequencing was performed on CD4+ or CD8+ T cells sorted from blood, taken in a trial of the OX40 agonist ivuxolimab. The receptors stem from an adult with an advanced solid tumor such as melanoma, head and neck, liver or kidney cancer. Both conserved end residues are part of each CDR3. Fields, in order: V gene, CDR3 protein.

TRBV7-3	CASSLDQGTDTQYF
TRBV21-1	CASSKAGQGASYEQYF
TRBV5-6	CASSMDRVEQYF
TRBV18	CASSPEQGVSSPLHF
TRBV7-3	CASSFTSMETQYF
TRBV10-3	CAITISAGTEAFF
TRBV15	CATAESLGTARYGYTF
TRBV18	CASSLGQVNTGELFF
TRBV30	CAWSVRARGKTQYF
TRBV5-1	CASSSTRQGPYEQYF
TRBV10-1	CASSERQPTEAFF
TRBV7-3	CASSLKGLAGEQFF
TRBV19	CASSKGGSTIYF